The 14 T cell receptor beta chains reported below all come from one sample, sequenced in a study of CD8+ T cells in alopecia areata. In each case, RNA was isolated and then reverse transcribed into cDNA as the sequencing template. The data were produced by immunoSEQ multiplex PCR, yet TCRdb's version contains in-frame clones alone and is incomplete. The table lists 150,000 to 200,000 clones, about three fifths of them singletons, with approximately 1% in the top ten. Regarding treatment: oral pan-JAK inhibitor, 5-10 mg twice daily. Sequenced material: CD4+ T cells sorted from blood, taken at week 24, from a patient treated with tofacitinib. The receptors stem from a human donor with alopecia areata.

This chain links TRBV27 with TRBJ2-7; the D gene is possibly TRBD1 (5 bases). The germline CDR1 and CDR2 sequences are MNHEY and SMNVEV (reference sequence). The CDR3 consists of 14 residues. V gave up 3 bases and J gave up 3 bases, with 12 bases separating them. CDR3: CASSFYQGGYEQYF. CDR3 DNA: TGTGCCAGCAGTTTTTACCAGGGTGGCTACGAGCAGTACTTC.

V usage is TRBV6-6 and J usage is TRBJ1-5; no firm D call. Germline-derived CDR1 and CDR2 are MNHNY and SVGAGI (reference sequence). The CDR3 loop spans 14 amino acids. The V end was cut by 6 bases, the J end by 5 bases, with 14 bases between. DNA for the CDR3: TGTGCCAGCAGCCTACGGAGATACGATCAGCCCCAGCATTTT. It codes for CASSLRRYDQPQHF.

This clone was seen more than once but under ten times. CDR3 DNA sequence: TGTGCCAGTAAAGGGACGGTGGATCAGCCCCAGCATTTT. This gives the protein CASKGTVDQPQHF. The V and J genes are TRBV19 and TRBJ1-5, with a possible D match to TRBD1 (5 bases). The CDR3 is 13 residues long. The germline gives CDR1 LNHDA, CDR2 SQIVND (reference sequence). Between the trimmed V and J ends, which lost 7 bases and 5 bases, there was a span of 12 bases. The entire variable domain, with the rest obtained from reference TRBV19 and TRBJ1-5, is as follows: DGGITQSPKYLFRKEGQNVTLSCEQNLNHDAMYWYRQDPGQGLRLIYYSQIVNDFQKGDIAEGYSVSREKKESFPLTVTSAQKNPTAFYLCASKGTVDQPQHFGDGTRLSIL.

The chain uses TRBV2 and TRBJ1-1; TRBD1 agrees at 8 bases. The CDR3 is 14 amino acids. Germline loops: CDR1 SNHLY, CDR2 FYNNEI. The trim removed 2 bases at V and 11 bases at J, leaving 10 bases unmatched. The CDR3 coding sequence is TGTGCCAGCAGTGAATATGGGCAGGGGGCGCGGGCTTTCTTT. Translation: CASSEYGQGARAFF.

The V call is TRBV9, the J call TRBJ2-2, with D possibly being TRBD1 (6 bases). Germline CDR1 and CDR2: SGDLS and YYNGEE. Trimming took off 5 bases at V and 5 bases at J, with 10 bases between the two ends. The CDR3 sequence is 13 residues long. The CDR3 here is CASSYRETGELFF. In DNA, the CDR3 is TGTGCCAGCAGTTACAGGGAGACCGGGGAGCTGTTTTTT.

This clone turned up a few times. The V gene is TRBV7-9, the J gene TRBJ2-2; the match to TRBD1 covers 7 bases. The CDR3 length is 16 residues. Trimming at V came to 5 bases and at J to 6 bases, leaving 12 bases not matched to a gene. CDR1 and CDR2 (germline): SEHNR, FQNEAQ (reference sequence). The CDR3 reads CASSLTRTGVAGELFF. CDR3 bases: TGTGCCAGCAGCCTAACGCGAACAGGGGTTGCCGGGGAGCTGTTTTTT.

V gene TRBV30 combines with J gene TRBJ2-1, with a tentative D call TRBD2 (6 bases). From germline, CDR1 is GTSNPN and CDR2 SVGIG (reference sequence). The CDR3 is made up of 15 amino acids. Deletions cut 2 bases from V and 5 bases from J, with 16 bases between. CDR3 in amino acids: CAWSSGGTPNNEQFF. As DNA, the CDR3 is TGTGCCTGGAGTTCCGGCGGGACCCCCAACAATGAGCAGTTCTTC.

The chain is built from TRBV29-1 and TRBJ2-2; 8 nucleotides align to TRBD2. The CDR3 is 15 residues long. Losses at the gene ends were 5 bases for V and 3 bases for J; bases not matched to a gene: 8. CDR1 SQVTM and CDR2 ANQGSEA come from the germline V gene. CDR3: CSVRRGSGDTGELFF. In DNA, the CDR3 is TGCAGCGTTCGACGAGGTAGCGGGGACACCGGGGAGCTGTTTTTT.

This chain connects TRBV29-1 to TRBJ2-7; perhaps TRBD1 as D (5 bases). Germline CDR1 reads SQVTM; CDR2 reads ANQGSEA. CDR3 size: 12 residues. Trimming took 4 bases from V and 2 from J, leaving 9 bases between them. CDR3 in amino acids: CSVAVGAYEQYF. The CDR3 DNA reads as TGCAGCGTTGCGGTAGGGGCCTACGAGCAGTACTTC.

The chain combines TRBV11-1 with TRBJ2-1, with a weak D call TRBD1 (5 bases). V dropped 4 bases and J dropped 9 bases, with 10 bases sitting between them. This CDR3 has 12 amino acids. The germline CDR1 and CDR2 sequences are SGHAT and FQDESV (reference sequence). DNA for the CDR3: TGTGCCAGCAGCTCCGGAAGGGGTGAGCAGTTCTTC. Translating it yields CASSSGRGEQFF.

This clone was counted between two and nine times. The V call is TRBV2, the J call TRBJ2-3, with D perhaps matching TRBD1 (6 bases). V was shortened by 0 bases and J by 3 bases, with 7 bases between the two germline ends. This CDR3 is 14 amino acids long. Germline loops: CDR1 SNHLY, CDR2 FYNNEI. The CDR3 bases are TGTGCCAGCAGTGAAGCGGGGGCGACAGATACGCAGTATTTT. Translated, it gives CASSEAGATDTQYF.

This rearrangement joins TRBV4-1 to TRBJ1-1, with D unclear. The V gene's germline CDR1 is MGHRA and CDR2 YSYEKL. V lost 0 bases and J lost 4, with 6 bases in between. The CDR3 length is 13 residues. CDR3 in amino acids: CASSQDRSTEAFF. In nucleotides, the CDR3 is TGCGCCAGCAGCCAAGACAGAAGCACTGAAGCTTTCTTT.

This chain uses TRBV27 with TRBJ2-2; D is possibly TRBD1 (5 bases). Germline V gene data show CDR1 as MNHEY and CDR2 as SMNVEV (reference sequence). This CDR3 spans 15 amino acids. The V and J ends lost 5 bases and 5 bases respectively, with 15 bases between them. DNA of the CDR3: TGTGCCAGCAGTCCCCACAGGATGGAGACCGGGGAGCTGTTTTTT. It specifies CASSPHRMETGELFF.

The chain is built from TRBV2 and TRBJ2-3; 10 bases are shared with TRBD1. Germline V gene lookup returns CDR1 SNHLY and CDR2 FYNNEI. The CDR3 spans 14 residues. Unmatched junction bases numbered 7, after V lost 8 bases and J lost 5 bases. The chain's CDR3 is CASDRGLSGDTQYF. The CDR3, as DNA: TGTGCCAGCGACAGGGGGCTAAGCGGAGATACGCAGTATTTT.